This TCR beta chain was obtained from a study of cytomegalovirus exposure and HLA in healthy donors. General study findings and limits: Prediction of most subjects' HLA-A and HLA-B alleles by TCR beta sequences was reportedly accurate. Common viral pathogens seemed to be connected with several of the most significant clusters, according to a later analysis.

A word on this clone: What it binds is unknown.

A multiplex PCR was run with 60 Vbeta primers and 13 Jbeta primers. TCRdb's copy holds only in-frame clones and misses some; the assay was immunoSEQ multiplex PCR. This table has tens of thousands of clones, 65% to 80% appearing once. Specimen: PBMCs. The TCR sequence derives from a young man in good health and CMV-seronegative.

The CDR3 DNA reads as TGTGCCGTTCGGGTCAACACTGAAGCTTTCTTT. Translating gives CAVRVNTEAFF. This chain joins TRBV6-5 and TRBJ1-1; D is ambiguous. The CDR3 runs 11 residues. CDR1 and CDR2 (germline): MNHEY, SVGAGI. V lost 11 bases and J lost 2, with 9 bases in between.